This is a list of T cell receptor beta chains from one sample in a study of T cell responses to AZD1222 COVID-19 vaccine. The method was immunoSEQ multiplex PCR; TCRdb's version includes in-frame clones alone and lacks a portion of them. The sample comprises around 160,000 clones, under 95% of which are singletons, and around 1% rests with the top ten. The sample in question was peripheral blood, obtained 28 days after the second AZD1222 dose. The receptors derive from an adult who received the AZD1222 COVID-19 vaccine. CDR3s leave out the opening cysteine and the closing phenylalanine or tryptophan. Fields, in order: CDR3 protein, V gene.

CDR3 protein: ASSEGTGNTEAF
V gene: TRBV2

CDR3 protein: ASSFNTVRGEKLF
V gene: TRBV7-2

CDR3 protein: ASSLDLMGTDTQY
V gene: TRBV5-4

CDR3 protein: SAMMGATQY
V gene: TRBV20-1

CDR3 protein: ASSSGTNYEQY
V gene: TRBV6-5

CDR3 protein: ASSQDWARAF
V gene: TRBV4-2

CDR3 protein: ASSPGVGAGDEQY
V gene: TRBV7-6

CDR3 protein: ASSYSPGGHQPQH
V gene: TRBV6-5

CDR3 protein: ASSQGQGTNEKLF
V gene: TRBV5-1

CDR3 protein: ASSPGAGEVGNTIY
V gene: TRBV11-3

CDR3 protein: ARSLPQGQETQY
V gene: TRBV5-3

CDR3 protein: ASSDPGQQGEKLF
V gene: TRBV27

CDR3 protein: ASSLSDRGDQPQH
V gene: TRBV4-2

CDR3 protein: ASRVSSYNSPLH
V gene: TRBV10-2

CDR3 protein: ASSYTFEAF
V gene: TRBV6-5

CDR3 protein: ASSYTGYNQPQH
V gene: TRBV7-2

CDR3 protein: ASRRTGTYEQY
V gene: TRBV2

CDR3 protein: ASSPTTNEKLF
V gene: TRBV18

CDR3 protein: ASSKEGTGGDFPEAF
V gene: TRBV21-1

CDR3 protein: ASSESRQGKVGYT
V gene: TRBV10-2

CDR3 protein: ASSPYTRTQNTGELF
V gene: TRBV3-1/TRBV3-2

CDR3 protein: ASSPLTGTYEQY
V gene: TRBV4-1

CDR3 protein: ASSPGTGNTEAF
V gene: TRBV18

CDR3 protein: ATLRDFSSTDTQY
V gene: TRBV6-5

CDR3 protein: SVQGGQETQY
V gene: TRBV29-1

CDR3 protein: ASGVHSNEKLF
V gene: TRBV6-6

CDR3 protein: ASSPLGNTEAF
V gene: TRBV11-3

CDR3 protein: ASLSGGYSTDTQY
V gene: TRBV28

CDR3 protein: ASSYSTGGANEKLF
V gene: TRBV6-5

CDR3 protein: ASSPRPNSGNTIY
V gene: TRBV9

CDR3 protein: SVRSQAGGSYEQY
V gene: TRBV29-1

CDR3 protein: ASSLSRVRSGNTIY
V gene: TRBV5-5

CDR3 protein: ASSYVAEGKGYT
V gene: TRBV6-5

CDR3 protein: ASSPSSGSRGYT
V gene: TRBV7-3

CDR3 protein: ASSLGTINQPQH
V gene: TRBV3-1/TRBV3-2

CDR3 protein: AICRGNTEAF
V gene: TRBV6-5

CDR3 protein: ASSFSYEQY
V gene: TRBV7-9

CDR3 protein: AVRGNEKLF
V gene: TRBV6-5

CDR3 protein: ASSPRGGRGIYEQY
V gene: TRBV7-9

CDR3 protein: ASSPFTTPGNSPLH
V gene: TRBV4-1

CDR3 protein: ATSYETQY
V gene: TRBV2

CDR3 protein: ASSLAPGQGVSEQY
V gene: TRBV5-1

CDR3 protein: ASSLAGDRRH
V gene: TRBV7-8

CDR3 protein: ATAADGYNEQF
V gene: TRBV15

CDR3 protein: ASSDPTNEKLF
V gene: TRBV6-5

CDR3 protein: ASSLAPTDTQY
V gene: TRBV7-2

CDR3 protein: ASSRLSGEQY
V gene: TRBV6-5

CDR3 protein: ASSPPGGVEYQETQY
V gene: TRBV18

CDR3 protein: ASRLGWGRMNTEAF
V gene: TRBV7-2

CDR3 protein: ASSDGGGTDTQY
V gene: TRBV7-9

CDR3 protein: ASSSTDTQY
V gene: TRBV5-1

CDR3 protein: ASSQIGQGAIGELF
V gene: TRBV4-1

CDR3 protein: ASSLGQEWSPLH
V gene: TRBV5-1

CDR3 protein: ASSHGRAGYGYT
V gene: TRBV14

CDR3 protein: ASSSGTGGFEQY
V gene: TRBV7-2

CDR3 protein: ASSLQGYGYT
V gene: TRBV10-2

CDR3 protein: ASSLELATNEKLF
V gene: TRBV5-4